The clone carrying this T cell receptor beta chain was seen only a few times. The antigen remains undetermined. This specimen belongs to a study of vaccination and CD4 T cells after COVID-19. The treatment denotes: roughly ten-day PBMC culture with coronavirus spike peptide pools or control peptides (ViraFEST assay). The CDR3 consists of 13 residues. Trimming took off 2 bases at V and 13 bases at J, with 12 bases between the two ends. Germline assignment: CDR1 SGHTA and CDR2 FQGTGA. Cultured CD4+ T-cell DNA underwent Oncomine TCR Beta short-read sequencing. TCRdb re-derived calls from the PCR reads in MiXCR, one entry per CDR3 protein. Of tens of thousands of distinct CDR3 sequences listed, over 60% were seen once; the top ten hold about 4.9%.

The chain carries TRBV7-3 and TRBJ1-6; tentative D call: TRBD1 (5 bases). The origin of this receptor is a human donor who had recovered from COVID-19. The sequenced sample was CD4+ T cells from blood, cultured in vitro. The CDR3 DNA follows: TGTGCCAGCAGCTTAGTGGCCCGGGACCCCCTCCACTTT. It translates to CASSLVARDPLHF.